This T cell receptor beta chain was observed in a study of T-cell reconstitution after alpha-beta-depleted transplantation in children. Germline CDR1 reads SEHNR; CDR2 reads FQNEAQ (reference sequence). This CDR3 comprises 16 residues. V lost 4 bases, J lost 3 bases, and 18 bases lay in between. The TCRbeta library was prepared with unique molecular identifiers. MiXCR was run by TCRdb on the PCR reads, yielding one entry per CDR3 protein. The table includes some 600,000 distinct CDR3 sequences, roughly 13% detected once. The chain links TRBV7-9 to TRBJ1-2; TRBD1 might be the D (5 bases). The input for sequencing was PBMCs, mostly from graft donor cells, taken 360 days after TCRalphabeta/CD19-depleted stem cell transplant. This sequence originates from a male patient between 5 and 17 years old who had a stem cell transplant for acute myeloid leukemia, so the T cells may come from the graft donor. As DNA, the CDR3 is TGTGCCAGCAGCTCCAGGGACCGCGAAAATGACTATGGCTACACCTTC. This encodes CASSSRDRENDYGYTF.